The present T cell receptor (beta chain) was sequenced within a study of blood T cell repertoires in COVID-19. The overall study: Sources were T cells, B-cell-depleted T cells, or PBMCs; the material itself was cDNA or gDNA.

The CDR3 runs 16 residues. Germline V gene sequence: CDR1 SGHDT, CDR2 YYEEEE. After removal of 0 bases from V and 2 bases from J, the junction contained 4 bases not matched to a gene. The participants were between about 18 and 90 years old and came from 24 US areas. In the 2 weeks before study entry, exposed participants met a COVID-19 case, which was PCR-confirmed or clinician-diagnosed. Method: immunoSEQ multiplex PCR; TCRdb's copy keeps in-frame clones and lacks some. The table lists about 300,000 clones, about 90% of them singletons. The sample taken for sequencing was PBMCs or T cells enriched from blood (not recorded which). This receptor was taken from a woman in her forties or fifties who had been exposed to COVID-19. J is TRBJ2-3 and V is TRBV5-6; 9 nucleotides match TRBD2. Here the CDR3 reads CASSLALAGITDTQYF. Here the CDR3 DNA reads TGTGCCAGCAGCTTGGCGCTAGCGGGAATCACAGATACGCAGTATTTT.